The 30 T cell receptor beta chains given below trace back to one sample, sequenced in a study of T cell repertoires in cytomegalovirus infection (dated by TCRdb to the late 2010s). Sequencing took place on an Illumina HiSeq 1500. TCRdb trimmed public reads at Q25 via fastp, called clones via MiXCR and kept in-frame beta chains. Merged by CDR3 protein, the rows form single entries marked with the most common genes and DNA. Present in this sample are about 740,000 distinct CDR3 sequences, under 40% of which were seen just once. Under 3% of the sample is taken by the ten largest. The source material was PBMCs. All receptors come from a human donor in good health (CMV status not recorded). Some clones in this sample may be carry-over from other donors' samples.

The rearrangement links TRBV28 to TRBJ2-1; D ambiguous. This CDR3 region has 15 residues. V gave up 4 bases and J gave up 3 bases, with 13 bases separating them. Looked up from germline, CDR1 is MDHEN and CDR2 is SYDVKM. CDR3 DNA: TGTGCCAGCAGTTCTCCGGCCAAACTCTACAATGAGCAGTTCTTC. This translates into CASSSPAKLYNEQFF. Supplemented by reference TRBV28 and TRBJ2-1, the full variable domain reads DVKVTQSSRYLVKRTGEKVFLECVQDMDHENMFWYRQDPGLGLRLIYFSYDVKMKEKGDIPEGYSVSREKKERFSLILESASTNQTSMYLCASSSPAKLYNEQFFGPGTRLTVL.

This CDR3 reads CAIRGDRGRETEAFF. CDR3 in DNA: TGTGCCATCAGGGGGGACAGGGGGCGGGAAACTGAAGCTTTCTTT. The chain links TRBV10-3 to TRBJ1-1; 12 bases fit TRBD1. Trimming cost V 6 bases and J 5 bases; bases outside gene matches: 7. This CDR3 spans 15 amino acids. Germline V lookup: CDR1 ENHRY, CDR2 SYGVKD.

This clonotype was counted between two and nine times. The rearrangement uses TRBV18 and TRBJ2-1; perhaps TRBD1 as D (5 bases). V lost 0 bases to trimming and J lost 3 bases, with 9 bases between them. CDR1 KGHSH and CDR2 LQKENI come from the germline V gene. The length of the CDR3 is 15 residues. DNA of the CDR3: TGTGCCAGCTCACCACCTTCCAGGGACTACAATGAGCAGTTCTTC. It yields the protein CASSPPSRDYNEQFF.

This clonotype was counted many times. The gene calls are TRBV7-2 and TRBJ2-3, with a possible D match to TRBD2 (6 bases). Germline assignment: CDR1 SGHTA and CDR2 FQGNSA. CDR3 length equals 16 residues. V was clipped by 9 bases and J by 0 bases, with 19 bases between them. Here the CDR3 reads CASSMGLPLSTDTQYF. Written as DNA, the CDR3 is TGTGCCAGTTCAATGGGACTTCCTCTGAGCACAGATACGCAGTATTTT.

The V and J genes are TRBV28 and TRBJ1-1, with D unresolved. CDR1 MDHEN and CDR2 SYDVKM come from the germline V gene. There are 14 residues in the CDR3. The V end lost 5 bases, the J end lost 5 bases, and 15 bases lay between the germline ends. CDR3 nucleotides: TGTGCCAGCAGTGCCCCTTGTGAGGGAACTGAAGCTTTCTTT. It specifies CASSAPCEGTEAFF.

V usage is TRBV28 and J usage is TRBJ2-7; 9 bases fit TRBD1. CDR1 is MDHEN, CDR2 SYDVKM, per germline. The CDR3 has 14 amino acids. Trimming cost V 4 bases and J 5 bases; bases outside gene matches: 6. As DNA, the CDR3 is TGTGCCAGCAGTTGGGACAGGGTCATGAACGAGCAGTACTTC. Its translation: CASSWDRVMNEQYF.

Many counts were recorded for this clonotype. The chain uses TRBV7-2 and TRBJ1-2; a possible D gene is TRBD1 (5 bases). The CDR3 is made up of 18 amino acids. Trimming took off 5 bases at V and 4 bases at J, with 26 bases between the two ends. CDR1 is SGHTA and CDR2 is FQGNSA in the germline V gene. The CDR3 nucleotides read TGTGCCAGCAGCCCAATCCCGGATAGTGGAGAGGGACTCTATGGCTACACCTTC. This translates into CASSPIPDSGEGLYGYTF.

The chain is built from TRBV14 and TRBJ1-2; TRBD1 matches 7 bases. After removal of 3 bases from V and 2 bases from J, the junction contained 3 bases not matched to a gene. The CDR3 consists of 14 residues. CDR1 SGHDN and CDR2 FVKESK come from the germline V gene. The CDR3 region has the DNA TGTGCCAGCAGCCAGACAGGGTACAACTATGGCTACACCTTC. Its translation: CASSQTGYNYGYTF.

This chain uses TRBV5-1 with TRBJ2-3, with 7 bases fitting TRBD2. Per the germline V gene, CDR1 is SGHRS and CDR2 is YFSETQ. There are 14 residues in the CDR3. Trimming took 0 bases from V and 6 from J; bases not matched to a gene: 4. Written as DNA, the CDR3 is TGCGCCAGCAGCTTGGGCGGACTAGACGATACGCAGTATTTT. It specifies CASSLGGLDDTQYF.

This CDR3 is CASSQSRRVQETQYF. The CDR3 DNA reads TGCGCCAGCAGTCAATCGAGGAGGGTTCAAGAGACCCAGTACTTC. V usage is TRBV23-1 and J usage is TRBJ2-5; D is possibly TRBD2 (6 bases). TRBV23-1 qualifies as an ORF whose function is uncertain. V was clipped by 0 bases and J by 2 bases, with 10 bases between them. The CDR3 runs 15 residues.

The J gene is TRBJ1-4, the V gene TRBV7-6; D is undetermined. The length of the CDR3 is 15 residues. V lost 5 bases and J 4 bases, leaving 14 bases between the germline ends. Germline V gene data show CDR1 as SGHVS and CDR2 as FNYEAQ. The CDR3 loop reads CASSPGVGINEKLFF. The CDR3 DNA reads as TGTGCCAGCAGCCCCGGGGTGGGGATTAATGAAAAACTGTTTTTT.

This clonotype has a handful of counts. The chain is built from TRBV12-3 or TRBV12-4 and TRBJ1-1; a possible D gene is TRBD1 (6 bases). The CDR3 has 13 residues. The V gene lost 5 bases and the J gene lost 5 bases, with 12 bases spanning the gap. This CDR3 reads CASSREGGTEAFF. CDR3 nucleotides: TGTGCCAGCAGTAGGGAGGGGGGGACTGAAGCTTTCTTT.

Ten or more counts support this clonotype. V is TRBV7-9 and J is TRBJ2-3; 7 nucleotides agree with TRBD2. The CDR3 consists of 15 residues. CDR1 and CDR2 (germline): SEHNR, FQNEAQ (reference sequence). V lost 3 bases and J lost 2; bases outside the gene matches: 5. The CDR3 loop is CASSFTGRTTDTQYF. The CDR3 DNA is TGTGCCAGCAGCTTTACCGGGAGGACCACAGATACGCAGTATTTT.

The rearrangement joins TRBV4-2 to TRBJ1-5; D is ambiguous. Trimming removed 1 base at V and 5 bases at J, with 6 bases between. Looked up from germline, CDR1 is LGHNA and CDR2 is YNFKEQ. This CDR3 spans 13 amino acids. The CDR3 DNA sequence: TGTGCCAGCAGCCAAGGGGAGGATCAGCCCCAGCATTTT. Residues: CASSQGEDQPQHF.

This clonotype was counted a few times. The chain recombines TRBV29-1 with TRBJ1-2; maybe TRBD1 (6 bases). V lost 3 bases and J 9 bases, leaving 17 bases between the germline ends. The CDR3 extends over 13 amino acids. Germline V gene lookup returns CDR1 SQVTM and CDR2 ANQGSEA. The CDR3 DNA reads as TGCAGCGTTGAGGGGGCAGGGGTAACGAGCTACACCTTC. It yields the protein CSVEGAGVTSYTF. Full variable domain (rest looked up from reference TRBV29-1 and TRBJ1-2): SAVISQKPSRDICQRGTSLTIQCQVDSQVTMMFWYRQQPGQSLTLIATANQGSEATYESGFVIDKFPISRPNLTFSTLTVSNMSPEDSSIYLCSVEGAGVTSYTFGSGTRLTVV.

V usage is TRBV28 and J usage is TRBJ2-7; 8 bases fit TRBD1. The CDR3 is 13 residues long. V was pared by 6 bases and J by 6 bases, with 7 bases of the junction left unmatched. The germline V gene encodes CDR1 MDHEN and CDR2 SYDVKM. This CDR3 is CASSVIQGVEQYF. CDR3 coding DNA: TGTGCCAGCAGCGTAATACAGGGGGTCGAGCAGTACTTC.

In this sample, this clonotype turned up a few times. This chain connects TRBV5-1 to TRBJ1-1; D is possibly TRBD1 (5 bases). Trimming stripped 1 base from V and 4 bases from J, with 14 bases between. The CDR3 has 15 residues. The germline CDR1 and CDR2 sequences are SGHRS and YFSETQ. The CDR3 nucleotides are TGCGCCAGCAGCTTGAATAGGGGCATGGGCACTGAAGCTTTCTTT. Residues: CASSLNRGMGTEAFF.

A word on this clonotype: Because it lacks the conserved phenylalanine or tryptophan at the end, this CDR3 is likely a read error. V usage is TRBV7-6 and J usage is TRBJ2-7, with D unclear. There are 12 residues in the CDR3. Germline values: CDR1 SGHVS, CDR2 FNYEAQ. Trimming removed 3 bases at V and 4 bases at J, with 7 bases between. CDR3: CASSFGLYEQYI. The CDR3 DNA is TGTGCCAGCAGCTTTGGGCTTTACGAGCAGTACATC.

V is TRBV19 and J is TRBJ1-1; D not certain. V was shortened by 6 bases and J by 0 bases, with 14 bases between the two germline ends. The germline CDR1 and CDR2 sequences are LNHDA and SQIVND (reference sequence). The length of the CDR3 is 15 residues. The CDR3 DNA sequence: TGTGCCAGTAGCCACTCCATGGGCATGAACACTGAAGCTTTCTTT. Translated, it gives CASSHSMGMNTEAFF.

Worth noting for this clonotype: Its ends do not fully match the called genes, so a read error is possible. The V gene is TRBV19, the J gene TRBJ2-7, with 8 bases that match TRBD1. The CDR3 covers 15 residues. Germline lookup yields CDR1 LNHDA and CDR2 SQIVND (reference sequence). CDR3 sequence (DNA): TGTGCCAGTAGTATAGGGACAGGGCGTGACTCCGAGCCGTACTTC. Translated, it gives CASSIGTGRDSEPYF. The full variable domain, with the rest looked up from reference TRBV19 and TRBJ2-7, is DGGITQSPKYLFRKEGQNVTLSCEQNLNHDAMYWYRQDPGQGLRLIYYSQIVNDFQKGDIAEGYSVSREKKESFPLTVTSAQKNPTAFYLCASSIGTGRDSEPYFGPGTRLTVT.

This clonotype has a handful of counts. The chain employs TRBV28 and TRBJ1-1; D is uncertain. The germline CDR1 and CDR2 sequences are MDHEN and SYDVKM. This CDR3 contains 13 residues. V was shortened by 7 bases and J by 0 bases, with 9 bases between the two germline ends. The CDR3 is CASISPVNTEAFF. CDR3 nucleotide sequence: TGTGCCAGCATCTCCCCAGTGAACACTGAAGCTTTCTTT.

This chain uses TRBV7-9 with TRBJ1-3; D possibly corresponds to TRBD1 (5 bases). The length of the CDR3 is 13 residues. The germline CDR1 and CDR2 sequences are SEHNR and FQNEAQ (reference sequence). V gave up 5 bases and J gave up 8 bases, with 13 bases separating them. This CDR3 reads CASSQGLEDTIYF. Written as DNA, the CDR3 is TGTGCCAGCAGCCAGGGACTAGAGGACACCATATATTTT.

The chain uses TRBV19 and TRBJ1-2, with 9 bases lining up with TRBD1. The CDR3 is 12 residues long. In germline, CDR1 is LNHDA, CDR2 SQIVND (reference sequence). V lost 8 bases, J lost 8 bases, and 6 bases stayed unmatched. CDR3 DNA: TGTGCCAGTTCTCGGGACAGGGTAGGCTACACCTTC. Amino acids: CASSRDRVGYTF.

This clonotype was detected ten times or more. This chain joins TRBV7-2 and TRBJ2-5; D may be TRBD1 (7 bases). Trimming shortened V by 6 bases and J by 6 bases, and 17 bases separated the two germline ends. Germline V gene sequence: CDR1 SGHTA, CDR2 FQGNSA. The CDR3 consists of 14 residues. In DNA form, the CDR3 reads TGTGCCAGCAGTCCTCAGGGGGGTAGGCAGACCCAGTACTTC. This sequence encodes CASSPQGGRQTQYF.

In this sample, this clonotype turned up a few times. The genes are TRBV6-5 and TRBJ1-2, with 8 bases that match TRBD1. V shed 4 bases, J shed 8 bases, and the junction held 15 bases outside the gene matches. The CDR3 loop spans 16 amino acids. CDR1 MNHEY and CDR2 SVGAGI come from the germline V gene. The DNA of the CDR3 is TGTGCCAGCAGTTCCGGACAGGGAGGGAAGGTCGACGGCTACACCTTC. Protein sequence: CASSSGQGGKVDGYTF.

The V gene is TRBV20-1, the J gene TRBJ2-3, with a possible D match to TRBD1 (5 bases). Trimming left V 5 bases short and J 0 bases short, with 15 bases between. CDR1 and CDR2 (germline): DFQATT, SNEGSKA (reference sequence). CDR3 length equals 15 residues. CDR3 loop: CSAVYDRTSTDTQYF. DNA of the CDR3: TGCAGTGCTGTATACGACAGAACTAGCACAGATACGCAGTATTTT.

The V and J genes are TRBV6-6 and TRBJ2-7, with 10 positions matching TRBD1. Unmatched junction bases numbered 6, after V lost 4 bases and J lost 3 bases. Germline loops: CDR1 MNHNY, CDR2 SVGAGI (reference sequence). This CDR3 contains 15 residues. The CDR3 sequence is CASSSIGTGVYEQYF. Here the CDR3 DNA reads TGTGCCAGCAGTTCCATCGGGACAGGGGTCTACGAGCAGTACTTC.

This clonotype has ten or more counts. The chain combines TRBV7-8 with TRBJ1-2; 9 nucleotides line up with TRBD1. The CDR3 sequence is 16 residues long. V shed 4 bases, J shed 2 bases, and the junction held 8 bases outside the gene matches. In germline, CDR1 is SGHVS, CDR2 FQNEAQ. CDR3 DNA sequence: TGTGCCAGCAGCTCAGAGGGACAGGGTACAAACTATGGCTACACCTTC. This translates into CASSSEGQGTNYGYTF.

The sample holds a few counts of this clonotype. This chain uses TRBV19 with TRBJ2-5; TRBD1 matches at 7 bases. The CDR3 consists of 17 residues. After removal of 3 bases from V and 1 base from J, the junction contained 11 bases not matched to a gene. Germline V CDR1 and CDR2: LNHDA, SQIVND (reference sequence). The CDR3 sequence: CASSMFGQVHVQETQYF. The CDR3 bases are TGTGCCAGTAGTATGTTCGGACAGGTGCACGTCCAAGAGACCCAGTACTTC.

As to this clonotype: Because the CDR3's place on the DNA is in doubt, the DNA is left out and the CDR3 is given as listed by TCRdb. The J gene is TRBJ2-7, the V gene TRBV11-2; TRBD2, the table's D call, was not compared with the DNA. The CDR3 is 17 residues long, ends included. The germline V gene encodes CDR1 SGHAT and CDR2 FQNNGV. The CDR3 sequence: CASSLHVGAGTPYEQSF.